The clone carrying this T cell receptor (beta chain) came up a few times. Its antigen is still unknown. The sample originates from a study of T cell repertoires in cytomegalovirus infection. Looking at the study overall: Public signatures in TCR beta pointed to CMV infection and matching HLA type. Study-wide findings and caveats: CMV carriers with the relevant HLA were identified by cumulative public TCR beta family frequency. HLA-C-restricted CMV clonotypes gave the most frequent clonotype in two of eight donors.

Germline assignment: CDR1 SGHTA and CDR2 FQGNSA. The length of the CDR3 is 15 residues. J lost 7 bases, V lost 5 bases, and 6 bases had no gene match. MiXCR, applied by TCRdb to the reads, yields one record per CDR3 protein. The sample has hundreds of thousands of distinct CDR3 sequences; around 32% are singletons. Source material: PBMCs. This chain joins TRBV7-2 and TRBJ2-4, with 12 bases fitting TRBD1. The receptor comes from a human donor in good health (CMV status not recorded). Some clones in this sample may be carry-over from other donors' samples. The CDR3 loop is CASSDPGQGANIQYF. The DNA of the CDR3 is TGTGCCAGCAGCGACCCGGGACAGGGGGCGAACATTCAGTACTTC. Full variable domain (remainder filled in from reference TRBV7-2 and TRBJ2-4): GAGVSQSPSNKVTEKGKDVELRCDPISGHTALYWYRQSLGQGLEFLIYFQGNSAPDKSGLPSDRFSAERTGGSVSTLTIQRTQQEDSAVYLCASSDPGQGANIQYFGAGTRLSVL.